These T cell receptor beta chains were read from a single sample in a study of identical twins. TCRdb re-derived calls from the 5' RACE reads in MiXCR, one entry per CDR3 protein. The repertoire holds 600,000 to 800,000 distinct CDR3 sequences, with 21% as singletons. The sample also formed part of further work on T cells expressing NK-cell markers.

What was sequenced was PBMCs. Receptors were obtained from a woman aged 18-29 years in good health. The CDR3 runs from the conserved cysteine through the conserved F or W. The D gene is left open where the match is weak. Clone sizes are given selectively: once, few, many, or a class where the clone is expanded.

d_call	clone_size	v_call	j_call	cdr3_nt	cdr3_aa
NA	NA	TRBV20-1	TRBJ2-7	TGCAGTGCCCGGGGCGAGCGGGCCCTATACGAGCAGTACTTC	CSARGERALYEQYF
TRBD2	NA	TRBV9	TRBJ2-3	TGTGCCAGCAGTCTGACTAGCGGGAGGTCAGATACGCAGTATTTT	CASSLTSGRSDTQYF
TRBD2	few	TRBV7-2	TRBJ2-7	TGTGCCAGCAGCTGGGGACTAGCGGGAGGTTACGAGCAGTACTTC	CASSWGLAGGYEQYF
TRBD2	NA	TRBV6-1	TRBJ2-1	TGTGCCAGCAGCCGGCCGGGAGGGCTTCACAATGAGCAGTTCTTC	CASSRPGGLHNEQFF
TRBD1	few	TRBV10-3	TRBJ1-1	TGTGCCACTACACAGGGGGCCACTATGAACACTGAAGCTTTCTTT	CATTQGATMNTEAFF
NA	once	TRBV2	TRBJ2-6	TGTGCCAGCAGCACAAGGATGATGTACTCTGGGGCCAACGTCCTGACTTTC	CASSTRMMYSGANVLTF
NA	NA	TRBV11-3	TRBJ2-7	TGTGCCAGCAGCCGATCTCCCGAGAGCTCCTACGAGCAGTACTTC	CASSRSPESSYEQYF
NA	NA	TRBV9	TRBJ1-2	TGTGCCAGCAGCAATGCGTATGGCTACACCTTC	CASSNAYGYTF
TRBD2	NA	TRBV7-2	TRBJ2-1	TGTGCCAGCAGCCTCCGACTAGCGGGAACCTACAATGAGCAGTTCTTC	CASSLRLAGTYNEQFF
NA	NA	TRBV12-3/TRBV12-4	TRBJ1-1	TGTGCCGCCACTGGGACATCAGGCACTGAAGCTTTCTTT	CAATGTSGTEAFF
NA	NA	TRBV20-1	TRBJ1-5	TGCAGTGCTAGAGGGCGGTTGAGCAATCAGCCCCAGCATTTT	CSARGRLSNQPQHF
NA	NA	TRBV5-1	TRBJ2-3	TGCGCCAGCAGCTTGCCGGGGGGCGGATTTACAGATACGCAGTATTTT	CASSLPGGGFTDTQYF
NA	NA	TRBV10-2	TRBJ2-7	TGCGCCAGCACTGCCGAGCGGTGGGTATACGAGCAGTACTTC	CASTAERWVYEQYF
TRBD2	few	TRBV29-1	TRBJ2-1	TGCAGCGTTCCCGGGACTAGCCCCGCGTCATACAATGAGCAGTTCTTC	CSVPGTSPASYNEQFF
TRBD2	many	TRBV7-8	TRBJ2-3	TGTGCCAGCAGCCGAGGGACTAGCGCGCAGTATTTT	CASSRGTSAQYF
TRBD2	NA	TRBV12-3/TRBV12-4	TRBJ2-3	TGTGCCAGCAGTTTACAGGCGGGGGTGGCAGATACGCAGTATTTT	CASSLQAGVADTQYF
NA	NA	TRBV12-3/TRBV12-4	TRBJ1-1	TGTGCCAGCAGTTTTGGGATAGGCAGGGATACTTTCTTT	CASSFGIGRDTFF
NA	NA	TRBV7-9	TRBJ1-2	TGTGCCAGCAGCTTAGAAAGTAGTAGCTATGGCTACACCTTC	CASSLESSSYGYTF
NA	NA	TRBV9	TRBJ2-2	TGTGCCAGCAGCGTAGGAGGGGGGGCGGGGTTGTCCGGGGAGCTGTTTTTT	CASSVGGGAGLSGELFF
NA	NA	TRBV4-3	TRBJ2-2	TGCGCCAGCAGCCAAGGGGTAGCGGAGAGCGGGGAGCTGTTTTTT	CASSQGVAESGELFF
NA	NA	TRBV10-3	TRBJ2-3	TGTGCCATCAGTGAACAGGCGGAGGGTACGCAGTATTTT	CAISEQAEGTQYF
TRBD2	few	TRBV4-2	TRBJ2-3	TGTGCCAGCAGCCATGAAGCGGGGGAGTTCACAGATACGCAGTATTTT	CASSHEAGEFTDTQYF
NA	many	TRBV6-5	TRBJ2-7	TGTGCCAGCAGTTACTCGACGGGATACTCCTACGAGCAGTACTTC	CASSYSTGYSYEQYF
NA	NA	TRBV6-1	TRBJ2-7	TGTGCCAGCACTCCGCAGGCCGGCGGGTCCTACGAGCAGTACTTC	CASTPQAGGSYEQYF
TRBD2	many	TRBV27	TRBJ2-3	TGTGCCAGCGGAAATCAGCGGGAGGGCCGGGCGCAGTATTTT	CASGNQREGRAQYF
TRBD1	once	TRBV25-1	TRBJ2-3	TGTGCCAGCAGTGACCACAGGGGGGATACGCAGTATTTT	CASSDHRGDTQYF
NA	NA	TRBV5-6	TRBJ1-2	TGTGCCAGCAGTTCGGGACACCCCTATGGCTACACCTTC	CASSSGHPYGYTF
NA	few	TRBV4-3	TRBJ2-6	TGCGCCAGCAGCCAACAGGGTTCTGGGGCCAACGTCCTGACTTTC	CASSQQGSGANVLTF
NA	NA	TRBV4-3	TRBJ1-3	TGCGCCAGCAGCCAAGACAACAGGAACACCATATATTTT	CASSQDNRNTIYF
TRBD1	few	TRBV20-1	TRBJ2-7	TGCAGTGCTGGAAGACAGGGCAGCTACGAGCAGTACTTC	CSAGRQGSYEQYF
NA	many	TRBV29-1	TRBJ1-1	TGCAGCGTTCCGGGACCATTGAACACTGAAGCTTTCTTT	CSVPGPLNTEAFF
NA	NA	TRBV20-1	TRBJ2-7	TGCAGTGCTATAAACAGACTCGAGCAGTACTTC	CSAINRLEQYF
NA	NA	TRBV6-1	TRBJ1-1	TGTGCCTGTCTTCGGGGAGCTAATGAAGCTTTCTTT	CACLRGANEAFF
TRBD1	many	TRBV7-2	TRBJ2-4	TGTGCCAGCAGCTACGGACAGGGAAAAAACATTCAGTACTTC	CASSYGQGKNIQYF
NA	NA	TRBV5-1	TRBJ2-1	TGCGCCAGCAGCTTGGCCCTCCCGCGTGAGCAGTTCTTC	CASSLALPREQFF
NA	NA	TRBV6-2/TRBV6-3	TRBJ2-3	TGTGCCAGCAGTCCGCTGCGGCTACCAGGAGATACGCAGTATTTT	CASSPLRLPGDTQYF
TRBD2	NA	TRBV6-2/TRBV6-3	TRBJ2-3	TGTGCCAGCAGTCACCGACTAGCGGGAGTAATGGATACGCAGTATTTT	CASSHRLAGVMDTQYF
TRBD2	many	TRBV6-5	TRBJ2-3	TGTGCCAGCAGTTACTTAGCGGGAGGGAGTGCAGATACGCAGTATTTT	CASSYLAGGSADTQYF
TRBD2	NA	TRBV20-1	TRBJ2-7	TGCAGTGCTAGCTATTCTATTGGGACTAGCGGCGGCGAGAGGGGAGAGCAGTACTTC	CSASYSIGTSGGERGEQYF
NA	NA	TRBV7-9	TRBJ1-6	TGTGCCAGCAGCTTTAGCTCCACGCCACCCCTCCACTTT	CASSFSSTPPLHF
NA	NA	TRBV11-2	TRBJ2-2	TGTGCCAGCAGCCCGCGGACAGACACCGGGGAGCTGTTTTTT	CASSPRTDTGELFF
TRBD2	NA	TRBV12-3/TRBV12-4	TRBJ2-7	TGTGCCAGCAGCCTTACCGTAGCGGGAGGGCTCCCTGGGGCCCTAAACGAGCAGTACTTC	CASSLTVAGGLPGALNEQYF
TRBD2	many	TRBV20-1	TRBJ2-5	TGCAGTGCTAGAGAGGGAGCGGGGCGGGAGACCCAGTACTTC	CSAREGAGRETQYF